The 5 T cell receptor beta chains reported below all come from one sample, sequenced in a study of blood T cell repertoires in COVID-19. Profiling relied on immunoSEQ multiplex PCR, and the TCRdb table lists in-frame clones only, not all of them. The table includes fewer than 400,000 clones, roughly nine tenths detected once. Sequencing was done on a sample of PBMCs or T cells enriched from blood (not recorded which). The receptors were gathered from a young woman who had been exposed to COVID-19.

The gene calls are TRBV18 and TRBJ1-1, with D maybe TRBD1 (5 bases). Germline V gene lookup returns CDR1 KGHSH and CDR2 LQKENI. This CDR3 spans 13 amino acids. Trimming left V 3 bases short and J 7 bases short, with 12 bases between. CDR3 nucleotide sequence: TGTGCCAGCTCACCGACAGCCGGCGGTGAAGCTTTCTTT. Its protein product is CASSPTAGGEAFF. The full variable domain, in which reference TRBV18 and TRBJ1-1 provide the parts outside the CDR3, is NAGVMQNPRHLVRRRGQEARLRCSPMKGHSHVYWYRQLPEEGLKFMVYLQKENIIDESGMPKERFSAEFPKEGPSILRIQQVVRGDSAAYFCASSPTAGGEAFFGQGTRLTVV.

The V gene is TRBV7-9, the J gene TRBJ2-6, with D possibly being TRBD1 (6 bases). The germline V gene encodes CDR1 SEHNR and CDR2 FQNEAQ (reference sequence). CDR3 length: 15 residues. V lost 5 bases, J lost 2 bases, and 10 bases lay in between. CDR3 in DNA: TGTGCCAGCAGCCTCAGGGGTGCTGGGGCCAACGTCCTGACTTTC. It translates to CASSLRGAGANVLTF.

This chain links TRBV29-1 with TRBJ1-1; no definite D call. Germline CDR1 SQVTM, CDR2 ANQGSEA. The ends were cut back, 7 bases at V and 0 bases at J, with 12 bases in the middle. CDR3 length equals 13 residues. In DNA form, the CDR3 reads TGCAGCGCAACAGAGATCATGAACACTGAAGCTTTCTTT. Translated: CSATEIMNTEAFF.

J is TRBJ2-1 and V is TRBV5-4; D might be TRBD1 (6 bases). CDR3 length equals 16 residues. The V gene lost 0 bases and the J gene lost 0 bases, with 10 bases spanning the gap. Germline assignment: CDR1 SGHNT and CDR2 YYREEE (reference sequence). The CDR3 coding sequence is TGTGCCAGCAGCTTGGGTCAGGGGAGCTCCTACAATGAGCAGTTCTTC. It translates to CASSLGQGSSYNEQFF.

The rearrangement links TRBV5-4 to TRBJ2-3; D not resolved. The CDR3 totals 14 residues. The germline V and J ends were trimmed by 2 bases and 1 base, with 8 bases remaining between them. Germline V gene sequence: CDR1 SGHNT, CDR2 YYREEE (reference sequence). The CDR3 is CASSLVLGTDTQYF. In nucleotides, the CDR3 is TGTGCCAGCAGCTTAGTACTGGGCACAGATACGCAGTATTTT.